One sample yielded the 4 T cell receptor beta chains listed below, sequenced in a study of beta chain features in type 1 diabetes. Expressed TCRB transcripts were sequenced, since all the RNA that had been isolated was reverse transcribed. The data were produced by immunoSEQ multiplex PCR, yet TCRdb's version contains in-frame clones alone and is incomplete. The sample lists 330,000 or so clones, about 20% occurring once. Source material: naive CD4+ T cells from blood. Receptors were obtained from a woman under 30 in good health.

This clone was counted a few times. The chain combines TRBV19 with TRBJ2-2, with 10 positions matching TRBD1. Germline loops: CDR1 LNHDA, CDR2 SQIVND (reference sequence). Losses at the gene ends were 6 bases for V and 4 bases for J; bases not matched to a gene: 11. The CDR3 has 17 residues. CDR3 in amino acids: CASSLFGQGVRTGELFF. For the CDR3, the DNA is TGTGCCAGTAGCCTCTTCGGACAGGGGGTGCGCACCGGGGAGCTGTTTTTT.

The chain joins TRBV4-1 to TRBJ1-5; D is ambiguous. Trimming removed 3 bases from V and 4 bases from J, with 13 bases in between. Germline loops: CDR1 MGHRA, CDR2 YSYEKL. The CDR3 is 15 residues long. The CDR3 DNA reads as TGCGCCAGCAGCCAGTCTATACAGTGGAATCAGCCCCAGCATTTT. This gives the protein CASSQSIQWNQPQHF.

This clone was observed a few times. The chain links TRBV7-2 to TRBJ2-1; 13 bases map to TRBD2. This CDR3 spans 17 amino acids. The ends lost 0 bases at V and 8 bases at J; junction bases unmatched: 7. The germline V gene has CDR1 SGHTA and CDR2 FQGNSA. Here the CDR3 DNA reads TGTGCCAGCAGCTTAGCTGAGGTACTAGCGGGAGGGTATGAGCAGTTCTTC. It is translated as CASSLAEVLAGGYEQFF.

The rearrangement uses TRBV29-1 and TRBJ2-7, with 8 bases identical to TRBD1. The junction had 8 bases not matched to a gene; V was cut back by 3 bases and J by 4 bases. This CDR3 has 14 residues. Germline values: CDR1 SQVTM, CDR2 ANQGSEA. CDR3 bases: TGCAGCGTTGAGACGACAGGGGACGGTTACGAGCAGTACTTC. Its protein product is CSVETTGDGYEQYF.